The sequence of this T cell receptor beta chain was determined in a study of tumor-infiltrating lymphocytes in primary liver carcinoma. Researchers generated TCR beta cDNA from around 0.55 ug of total RNA, relying on a constant-region primer. Slightly modified ARM-PCR served as the procedure for the TCR beta libraries. These libraries came from three rounds of nested multiplex PCR. It was with TRBV1-TRBV30 forward primers and a C-beta reverse primer that the first two PCR rounds were run, at 10 cycles each. TCRdb itself ran the multiplex PCR reads through MiXCR, one entry per CDR3 protein. The table lists approximately 99,000 distinct CDR3 sequences, 69% of them singletons, with around 9.1% in the top ten. From unsorted bulk tissue weighing roughly 18-31 mg, DNA and RNA were co-extracted. Patients in the cohort were treatment-naive and living with chronic HBV infection. Uniformly, tumor samples exhibited a viable tumor cell fraction exceeding 90%.

Findings of the study overall: Relative to tumor region pairs, the tumor-adjacent and tumor-blood pairs showed overlap that was lower. Tumors had a top-250-clone fraction that was significantly higher than blood (p = 0.039).

The CDR3 is 18 residues long. CDR1 and CDR2 from the germline V gene are SGHDN and FVKESK. Trimming took off 0 bases at V and 5 bases at J, with 23 bases between the two ends. As concerns this clonotype: What it binds is unknown.

The V gene is TRBV14, the J gene TRBJ2-7, with a possible D match to TRBD2 (6 bases). The sample comprised liver tumor tissue from sampling region 5. Subset in this sample: tumor region T5, tumor centre. The sequence was obtained from a woman aged 55-75 years with primary liver carcinoma and hepatitis B virus infection. CDR3 sequence reads: CASSQDGASVRQRHEQYF. CDR3 coding DNA: TGTGCCAGCAGCCAAGACGGAGCTAGCGTGAGACAACGCCACGAGCAGTACTTC.